The 24 T cell receptor beta chains presented below share a single source sample, sequenced in a study of sequential checkpoint blockade in melanoma. TCRdb keeps only in-frame clones here, not all; method: immunoSEQ multiplex PCR. Here the sample spans about 27,000 clones, approximately 80% being singletons. Treatment denoted: randomized to nivolumab then ipilimumab (arm A) or the reverse (arm B). Material: CD8+ T cells sorted from blood (inferred from file names), obtained from a patient given nivolumab and ipilimumab in sequence. These receptors were obtained from a human donor with melanoma.

The gene calls are TRBV2 and TRBJ2-1; no firm D call. V lost 6 bases to trimming and J lost 0 bases, with 9 bases between them. CDR3 length: 14 amino acids. CDR1 and CDR2 (germline): SNHLY, FYNNEI. In nucleotides, the CDR3 is TGTGCCAGCAGAGTACCTAGCTCCTACAATGAGCAGTTCTTC. Its protein product is CASRVPSSYNEQFF.

V usage is TRBV9 and J usage is TRBJ2-3, with a possible D match to TRBD2 (5 bases). Germline V gene data show CDR1 as SGDLS and CDR2 as YYNGEE. V lost 0 bases, J lost 5 bases, and 13 bases lay in between. This CDR3 region has 15 residues. The CDR3 coding sequence is TGTGCCAGCAGCGTAGTGGGCGCGGGTTTAGATACGCAGTATTTT. As protein: CASSVVGAGLDTQYF.

J is TRBJ1-2 and V is TRBV27; 9 bases fit TRBD1. V trimming: 4 bases; J trimming: 5 bases; junction bases outside the gene matches: 8. Germline V lookup: CDR1 MNHEY, CDR2 SMNVEV (reference sequence). The CDR3 sequence is 15 residues long. Written as DNA, the CDR3 is TGTGCCAGCAGTTCTCCGGACAGGGGAAAATATGGCTACACCTTC. Its translation is CASSSPDRGKYGYTF.

V gene TRBV27 combines with J gene TRBJ2-2, with no clear D. CDR3 length: 13 amino acids. CDR1 and CDR2 (germline): MNHEY, SMNVEV (reference sequence). V was pared by 5 bases and J by 2 bases, with 6 bases between. CDR3 sequence: CASSRRNTGELFF. The DNA for the CDR3 is TGTGCCAGCAGTCGGAGAAACACCGGGGAGCTGTTTTTT.

The genes are TRBV7-2 and TRBJ2-3; TRBD2 agrees at 15 bases. V shed 3 bases, J shed 0 bases, and the junction held 4 bases outside the gene matches. Germline CDR1 SGHTA, CDR2 FQGNSA. The CDR3 spans 18 residues. The CDR3 nucleotides are TGTGCCAGCAGCTTCGGGACTAGCGGGGGGTTTAGCACAGATACGCAGTATTTT. This encodes CASSFGTSGGFSTDTQYF.

The rearrangement joins TRBV14 to TRBJ2-1; unclear D gene. The CDR3 is made up of 12 amino acids. V dropped 4 bases and J dropped 4 bases, with 5 bases sitting between them. CDR1 and CDR2 from the germline V gene are SGHDN and FVKESK. Here the CDR3 reads CASSPHYNEQFF. The CDR3 bases are TGTGCCAGCAGCCCACATTACAATGAGCAGTTCTTC.

The chain combines TRBV6-5 with TRBJ2-7; 7 nucleotides line up with TRBD1. Germline CDR1 reads MNHEY; CDR2 reads SVGAGI. CDR3 length: 14 residues. Trimming at V came to 4 bases and at J to 0 bases, leaving 3 bases not matched to a gene. CDR3 nucleotides: TGTGCCAGCAGTTCGGGACAGAGCTCCTACGAGCAGTACTTC. As protein: CASSSGQSSYEQYF.

The J gene is TRBJ1-4, the V gene TRBV6-5; tentatively, D is TRBD1 (5 bases). Trimming removed 0 bases at V and 4 bases at J, with 9 bases between. This CDR3 comprises 15 residues. Germline V lookup: CDR1 MNHEY, CDR2 SVGAGI. The CDR3 sequence is CASSYSSRGNEKLFF. The CDR3 bases are TGTGCCAGCAGTTACTCTTCTAGGGGTAATGAAAAACTGTTTTTT.

V and J are TRBV7-8 and TRBJ2-7; D remains unclear. Trimming shortened V by 4 bases and J by 2 bases, and 3 bases separated the two germline ends. Germline lookup yields CDR1 SGHVS and CDR2 FQNEAQ. The CDR3 covers 11 residues. CDR3 residues: CASSSAYEQYF. The DNA of the CDR3 is TGTGCCAGCAGCTCGGCCTACGAGCAGTACTTC.

On this clone: This CDR3 is missing its conserved last phenylalanine or tryptophan, likely due to a read error. No DNA is shown, since the ends of the CDR3 on it are uncertain; the CDR3 is the one TCRdb lists. The CDR3 protein is CASISSLARERD. This chain uses TRBV6-4 with TRBJ2-7; the tabulated D call, TRBD1, remains unverified against the DNA. The CDR3 adds up to 12 amino acids, both ends counted. CDR1 MRHNA and CDR2 SNTAGT come from the germline V gene.

As to this clone: The junction and the germline gene differ at one end; a read error may be behind it. The CDR3 is CASSRLGNEQFF. CDR3 bases: TGTGCTAGCAGCCGACTAGGAAATGAGCAGTTCTTC. J is TRBJ2-1 and V is TRBV7-7; possible D gene TRBD2, 6 bases. Germline CDR1 and CDR2: SSHAT and FNYEAQ (reference sequence). The length of the CDR3 is 12 residues.

The chain uses TRBV6-1 and TRBJ2-7, with D perhaps given as TRBD1 or TRBD2 (7 bases each). V lost 10 bases and J 2 bases, leaving 18 bases between the germline ends. The germline V gene has CDR1 MNHNS and CDR2 SASEGT. The CDR3 length is 14 residues. CDR3 region: CAIRGGPTPYEQYF. Here the CDR3 DNA reads TGTGCCATCAGGGGGGGTCCTACCCCCTACGAGCAGTACTTC.

The V gene is TRBV19, the J gene TRBJ1-2, with TRBD1 matching over 10 bases. The J segment lost 7 bases and the V segment lost 8 bases, leaving 7 bases of the junction unmatched. The CDR3 runs 13 residues. Per the germline V gene, CDR1 is LNHDA and CDR2 is SQIVND (reference sequence). CDR3 DNA: TGTGCCAGTGGGACAGGGGAAAGTCTTGGCTACACCTTC. Its translation is CASGTGESLGYTF.

This clone was observed a single time. The chain couples TRBV27 to TRBJ2-1; D remains ambiguous. Trimming removed 2 bases at V and 7 bases at J, with 6 bases between. The CDR3 spans 12 residues. Germline lookup yields CDR1 MNHEY and CDR2 SMNVEV (reference sequence). CDR3 protein: CASSLGANEQFF. CDR3 sequence (DNA): TGTGCCAGCAGTTTAGGAGCAAATGAGCAGTTCTTC.

CDR3 nucleotides: TGTGCCAGCAGCCTTAGCGGGGGGTTCACAGATACGCAGTATTTT. The encoded protein is CASSLSGGFTDTQYF. The chain joins TRBV6-5 to TRBJ2-3, with 10 nucleotides matching TRBD2. Germline V CDR1 and CDR2: MNHEY, SVGAGI. V dropped 6 bases and J dropped 2; count of bases not matched to a gene: 5. CDR3 length: 15 amino acids.

This chain uses TRBV11-2 with TRBJ2-1; D is unclear. This CDR3 spans 13 amino acids. The V gene lost 5 bases and the J gene lost 6 bases, with 11 bases spanning the gap. Germline values: CDR1 SGHAT, CDR2 FQNNGV. The CDR3 loop reads CASSAQVPNEQFF. DNA for the CDR3: TGTGCCAGCAGCGCTCAGGTCCCCAATGAGCAGTTCTTC.

The V call is TRBV28, the J call TRBJ2-1; no firm D call. From germline, CDR1 is MDHEN and CDR2 SYDVKM. This CDR3 comprises 13 residues. The germline V and J ends were trimmed by 1 base and 9 bases, with 10 bases remaining between them. The CDR3 DNA sequence: TGTGCCAGCAGTTTATACTCGGTTGGTGAGCAGTTCTTC. Encoded protein: CASSLYSVGEQFF.

The gene calls are TRBV15 and TRBJ1-1; tentatively, D is TRBD1 (5 bases). The V end lost 6 bases, the J end lost 6 bases, and 14 bases lay between the germline ends. The CDR3 sequence is 13 residues long. The germline gives CDR1 LNHNV, CDR2 YYDKDF (reference sequence). The chain's CDR3 is CATRQLRGAEAFF. The CDR3 bases are TGTGCCACCAGGCAGCTTCGGGGGGCTGAAGCTTTCTTT.

The chain employs TRBV9 and TRBJ2-3, with 7 bases identical to TRBD2. The CDR3 has 14 amino acids. Per germline, CDR1 SGDLS and CDR2 YYNGEE. The junction had 0 bases not matched to a gene; V was cut back by 2 bases and J by 0 bases. Here the CDR3 reads CASSVGGSTDTQYF. CDR3 DNA sequence: TGTGCCAGCAGCGTCGGGGGGAGCACAGATACGCAGTATTTT.

This chain uses TRBV9 with TRBJ2-2; 9 bases map to TRBD1. Trimming took 4 bases from V and 1 from J; bases not matched to a gene: 5. In germline, CDR1 is SGDLS, CDR2 YYNGEE. The CDR3 is 16 residues long. CDR3 residues: CASSPQGAVNTGELFF. The CDR3 DNA sequence: TGTGCCAGCAGCCCACAGGGGGCGGTGAACACCGGGGAGCTGTTTTTT.

This chain connects TRBV2 to TRBJ1-5; 11 nucleotides line up with TRBD1. The V gene's germline CDR1 is SNHLY and CDR2 FYNNEI. This CDR3 is 15 amino acids long. J gave up 6 bases and V 7 bases, and 8 bases lay outside the gene matches. CDR3 nucleotides: TGTGCCAGCAACTCGGACAGGGGGCGCGGTCAGCCCCAGCATTTT. Translated: CASNSDRGRGQPQHF.

This clone was counted a few times. A read error may account for a junction end that differs from germline. This chain links TRBV7-9 with TRBJ1-6; TRBD1 matches at 8 bases. This CDR3 region has 15 residues. The germline V gene has CDR1 SEHNR and CDR2 FQNEAQ (reference sequence). The CDR3 sequence is CASSQDGTGGSPLHF. CDR3 DNA sequence: TGCGCCAGCAGCCAAGATGGGACAGGCGGTTCACCCCTCCACTTT.

This clone is a singleton in its sample. The chain combines TRBV7-9 with TRBJ2-5; tentatively, D is TRBD1 (5 bases). Trimming cost V 4 bases and J 1 base, with 16 bases left between them. The CDR3 is made up of 16 amino acids. Germline V CDR1 and CDR2: SEHNR, FQNEAQ (reference sequence). CDR3 residues: CASSSSPRDVQETQYF. In DNA form, the CDR3 reads TGTGCCAGCAGCTCATCCCCCAGGGATGTCCAAGAGACCCAGTACTTC.

The chain joins TRBV11-2 to TRBJ2-2, with a possible D match to TRBD1 (5 bases). The CDR3 contains 15 residues. V lost 0 bases to trimming and J lost 8 bases, with 13 bases between them. CDR1 is SGHAT, CDR2 FQNNGV, per germline. DNA of the CDR3: TGTGCCAGCAGCTTAGATTGGGGCCCAGGGGGGGAGCTGTTTTTT. Its protein is CASSLDWGPGGELFF.